This T cell receptor beta chain stems from a study of blood T cells in healthy people across ages. Then a second PCR, running about 7 to 11 cycles, was carried out with a sample-barcoded 5' primer and a J-beta primer mix. The study obtained at least 3 million CDR3-containing paired-end reads from every sample. MiXCR was run by TCRdb on the 5' RACE reads, yielding one entry per CDR3 protein. The sample contains almost 800,000 distinct CDR3 sequences, 58% of which appear only once. The CDR3 consists of 17 residues. Trimming shortened V by 0 bases and J by 7 bases, and 21 bases separated the two germline ends. CDR1 and CDR2 (germline): DFQATT, SNEGSKA (reference sequence).

V gene TRBV20-1 combines with J gene TRBJ1-4; D is unresolved. The TCR was taken from a young man in good health. Sequenced: blood. The chain's CDR3 is CSARDLVGDPGAEKLFF. The CDR3 DNA reads TGCAGTGCTAGAGATCTGGTCGGGGATCCTGGAGCTGAAAAACTGTTTTTT.